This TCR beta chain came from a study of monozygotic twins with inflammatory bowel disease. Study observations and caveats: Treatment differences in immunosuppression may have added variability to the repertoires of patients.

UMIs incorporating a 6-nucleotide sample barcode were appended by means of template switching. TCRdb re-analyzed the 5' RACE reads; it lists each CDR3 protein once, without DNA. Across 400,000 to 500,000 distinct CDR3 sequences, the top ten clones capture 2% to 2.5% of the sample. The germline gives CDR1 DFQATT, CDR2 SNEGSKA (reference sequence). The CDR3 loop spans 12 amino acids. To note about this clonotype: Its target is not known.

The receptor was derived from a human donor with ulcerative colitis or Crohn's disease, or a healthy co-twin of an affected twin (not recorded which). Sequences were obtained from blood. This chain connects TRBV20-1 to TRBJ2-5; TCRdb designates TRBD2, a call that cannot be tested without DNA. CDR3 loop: CSAGLALETQYF.